The rows below give T cell receptor beta chains drawn from one sample of a study of T-cell reconstitution after alpha-beta-depleted transplantation in children. TCRdb called the PCR reads again in MiXCR, with one record for every CDR3 protein. The table has about a million distinct CDR3 sequences, about 26% seen once. The sample was PBMCs, mostly from graft donor cells, taken 360 days after TCRalphabeta/CD19-depleted stem cell transplant. These receptors were collected from a boy in the first two years of life who had a stem cell transplant for SCID, so the T cells may come from the graft donor. CDR3s include the opening cysteine and the closing phenylalanine or tryptophan. The D gene is left open where the match is weak. Expanded clones get a size class; other rows say once, few or many, or leave the size out.

abundance | j_gene | d_gene | v_gene | CDR3aa | CDR3nt
few | TRBJ2-5 | - | TRBV21-1 | CASSRHDRVRETQYF | TGTGCCAGCAGCAGACATGACAGGGTCCGCGAGACCCAGTACTTC
- | TRBJ1-1 | - | TRBV5-1 | CASSLVWGEAEGNTEAFF | TGCGCCAGCAGCTTGGTGTGGGGAGAGGCGGAGGGGAACACTGAAGCTTTCTTT
few | TRBJ2-3 | - | TRBV12-3/TRBV12-4 | CASTLGRSLDTQYF | TGTGCCAGCACCCTTGGGAGGTCTTTGGATACGCAGTATTTT
few | TRBJ1-2 | - | TRBV5-5 | CASSAGRATYGYTF | TGTGCCAGCAGCGCGGGTAGGGCAACCTATGGCTACACCTTC
few | TRBJ2-5 | TRBD2 | TRBV18 | CASSATSGGAETQYF | TGTGCCAGCTCGGCGACTAGCGGGGGAGCGGAGACCCAGTACTTC
- | TRBJ1-1 | - | TRBV20-1 | CSTRTTPSTEAFF | TGCAGTACCCGAACCACCCCGTCTACTGAAGCTTTCTTT
- | TRBJ1-2 | TRBD1 | TRBV5-1 | CASSPTGVGYGYTF | TGCGCCAGCAGCCCTACAGGGGTCGGATATGGCTACACCTTC
few | TRBJ1-2 | - | TRBV7-2 | CASSLEAVTGYGYTF | TGTGCCAGCAGCTTAGAGGCAGTCACGGGCTATGGCTACACCTTC
few | TRBJ2-3 | - | TRBV3-1 | CASQGGAQDTQYF | TGTGCCAGCCAAGGGGGAGCACAAGATACGCAGTATTTT
- | TRBJ1-5 | - | TRBV4-1 | CASSQVAGSVSQPQHF | TGCGCCAGCAGCCAAGTGGCAGGGAGCGTCAGCCAGCCCCAGCATTTT
few | TRBJ2-3 | TRBD2 | TRBV19 | CASASGGGTDTQYF | TGTGCCAGTGCTAGCGGGGGGGGCACAGATACGCAGTATTTT
few | TRBJ1-2 | - | TRBV6-6 | CASSYVTYGYTF | TGTGCCAGCAGTTACGTCACCTATGGCTACACCTTC
few | TRBJ2-7 | TRBD1 | TRBV12-3/TRBV12-4 | CASSRQGALAEQYF | TGTGCCAGCTCAAGACAGGGGGCGTTGGCAGAGCAGTACTTC
few | TRBJ2-7 | TRBD2 | TRBV7-9 | CASSYDFLTSPEQYF | TGTGCCAGCAGCTATGATTTTTTGACTAGCCCCGAGCAGTACTTC
once | TRBJ1-4 | - | TRBV20-1 | CSARDRGGSNEKLFF | TGCAGTGCTAGAGATCGGGGGGGTTCTAATGAAAAACTGTTTTTT
- | TRBJ2-2 | TRBD2 | TRBV5-1 | CASHTSGAVGMELFF | TGCGCCAGCCATACTAGCGGGGCGGTTGGAATGGAGCTGTTTTTT
few | TRBJ2-1 | - | TRBV29-1 | CSVESGNEQFF | TGCAGCGTTGAATCGGGAAATGAGCAGTTCTTC
few | TRBJ2-7 | - | TRBV4-2 | CASSQSQGPAGLGEQYF | TGTGCCAGCAGCCAAAGTCAGGGACCTGCCGGGTTAGGCGAGCAGTACTTC
few | TRBJ2-2 | - | TRBV4-1 | CASSQVVNTGELFF | TGCGCCAGCAGCCAAGTTGTGAACACCGGGGAGCTGTTTTTT
few | TRBJ2-1 | - | TRBV7-9 | CASTSRNEQFF | TGTGCCAGCACTAGTAGGAATGAGCAGTTCTTC
- | TRBJ1-1 | - | TRBV10-3 | CATYPGVSGNTEAFF | TGTGCCACCTACCCGGGGGTGAGTGGAAACACTGAAGCTTTCTTT
- | TRBJ1-1 | - | TRBV5-1 | CASSVGPSNTEAFF | TGCGCCAGCAGCGTGGGACCGAGCAACACTGAAGCTTTCTTT
- | TRBJ2-3 | TRBD2 | TRBV4-3 | CASSQGGAGGTDTQYF | TGCGCCAGCAGCCAAGGGGGAGCGGGGGGAACAGATACGCAGTATTTT
- | TRBJ2-7 | - | TRBV12-3/TRBV12-4 | CASSFSSSGDEQYF | TGTGCCAGCAGTTTTTCGTCATCAGGGGACGAGCAGTACTTC
- | TRBJ1-5 | - | TRBV12-3/TRBV12-4 | CASSLSEGRQPQHF | TGTGCCAGCAGTTTATCGGAGGGGAGGCAGCCCCAGCATTTT